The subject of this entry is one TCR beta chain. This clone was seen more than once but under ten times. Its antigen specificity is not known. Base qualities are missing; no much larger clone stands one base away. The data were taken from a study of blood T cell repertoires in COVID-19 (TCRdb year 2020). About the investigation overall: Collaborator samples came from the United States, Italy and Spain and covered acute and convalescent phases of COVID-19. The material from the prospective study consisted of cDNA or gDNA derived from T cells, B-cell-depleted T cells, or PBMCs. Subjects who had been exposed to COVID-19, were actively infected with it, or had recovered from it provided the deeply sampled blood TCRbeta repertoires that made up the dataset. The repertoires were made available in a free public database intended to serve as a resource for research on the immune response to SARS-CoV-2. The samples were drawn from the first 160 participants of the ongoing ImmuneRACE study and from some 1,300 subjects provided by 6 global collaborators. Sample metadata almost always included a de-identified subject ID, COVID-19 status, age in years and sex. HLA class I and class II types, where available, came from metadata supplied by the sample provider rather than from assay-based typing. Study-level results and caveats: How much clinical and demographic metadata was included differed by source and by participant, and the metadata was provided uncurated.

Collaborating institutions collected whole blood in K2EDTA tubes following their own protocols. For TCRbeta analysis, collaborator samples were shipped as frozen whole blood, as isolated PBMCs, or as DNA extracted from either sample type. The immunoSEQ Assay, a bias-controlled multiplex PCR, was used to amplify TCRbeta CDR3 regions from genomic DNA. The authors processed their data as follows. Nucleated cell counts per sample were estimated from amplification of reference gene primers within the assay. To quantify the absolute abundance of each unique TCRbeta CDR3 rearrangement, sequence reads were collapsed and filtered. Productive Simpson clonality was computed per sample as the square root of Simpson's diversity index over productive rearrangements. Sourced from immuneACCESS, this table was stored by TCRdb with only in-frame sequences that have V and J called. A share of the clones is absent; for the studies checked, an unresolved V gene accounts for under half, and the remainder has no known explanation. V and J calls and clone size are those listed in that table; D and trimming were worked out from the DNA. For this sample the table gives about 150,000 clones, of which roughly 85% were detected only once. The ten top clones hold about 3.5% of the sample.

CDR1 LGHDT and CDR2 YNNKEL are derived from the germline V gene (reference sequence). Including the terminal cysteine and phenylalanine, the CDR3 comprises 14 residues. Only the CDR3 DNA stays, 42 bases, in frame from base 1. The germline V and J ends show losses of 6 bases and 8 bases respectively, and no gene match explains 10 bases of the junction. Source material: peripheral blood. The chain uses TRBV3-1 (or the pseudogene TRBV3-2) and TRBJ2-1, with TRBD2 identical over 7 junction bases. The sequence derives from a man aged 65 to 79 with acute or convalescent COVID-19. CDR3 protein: CASSIGGSGYEQFF. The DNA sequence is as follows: TGTGCCAGCAGTATTGGCGGGAGTGGATATGAGCAGTTCTTC.